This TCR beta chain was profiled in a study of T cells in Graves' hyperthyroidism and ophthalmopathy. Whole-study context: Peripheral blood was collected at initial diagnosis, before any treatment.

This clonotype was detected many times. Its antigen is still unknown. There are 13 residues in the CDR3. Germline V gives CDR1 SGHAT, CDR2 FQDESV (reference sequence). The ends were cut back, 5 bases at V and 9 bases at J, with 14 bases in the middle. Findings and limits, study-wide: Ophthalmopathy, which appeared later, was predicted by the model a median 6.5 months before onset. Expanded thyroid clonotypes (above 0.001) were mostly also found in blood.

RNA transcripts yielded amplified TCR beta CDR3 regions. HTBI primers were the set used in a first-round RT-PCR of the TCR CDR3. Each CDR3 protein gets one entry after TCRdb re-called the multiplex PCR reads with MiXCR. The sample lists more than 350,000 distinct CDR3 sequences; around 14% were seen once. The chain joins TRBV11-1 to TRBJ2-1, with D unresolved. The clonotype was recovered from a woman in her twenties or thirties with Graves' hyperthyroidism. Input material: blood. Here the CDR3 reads CASSRYTTAEQFF. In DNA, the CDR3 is TGTGCCAGCAGCCGGTACACGACCGCTGAGCAGTTCTTC.